This paragraph reports one TCR beta chain. Its antigen is undetermined. The data originate from a study of cytomegalovirus exposure and HLA in healthy donors. This table comes from immunoSEQ multiplex PCR, and its TCRdb copy is limited to in-frame clones, with some not included. Among 150,000 or so clones listed, about four fifths were seen once. Germline-derived CDR1 and CDR2 are SGHAT and FQNNGV. The V segment lost 1 base and the J segment 5 bases; nucleotides outside the gene matches: 7. This CDR3 has 18 amino acids. Overall study findings and caveats: Altogether, about 160 TCR beta chains were recorded as cytomegalovirus-associated.

The clonotype was recovered from a man aged 25-40 years in good health and CMV-seropositive. Sequenced: PBMCs. This rearrangement joins TRBV11-2 to TRBJ2-1, with 14 bases aligning to TRBD2. The CDR3: CASSLGTSGRNRNNEQFF. The CDR3 nucleotides read TGTGCCAGCAGCTTAGGGACTAGCGGGAGGAACCGAAACAATGAGCAGTTCTTC.